This T cell receptor beta chain was profiled in a study of OX40 agonist ivuxolimab in advanced cancers. Study background: Hepatocellular carcinoma, melanoma, renal cell or head and neck cancer was diagnosed in the dose-escalation patients. Study-level findings and limits: Expanded clones were, on average, more numerous among CD8+ T cells than CD4+.

Notes on this clone: The antigen is not known.

V lost 0 bases to trimming and J lost 7 bases; unmatched junction nucleotides: 7. CDR3 length: 16 amino acids. Germline V gives CDR1 SGHRS, CDR2 YFSETQ. Repertoires were generated with immunoSEQ multiplex PCR, while TCRdb's copy carries only in-frame clones and drops some. The sample yields about 93,000 clones, 92% seen once. The chain recombines TRBV5-1 with TRBJ1-4, with TRBD1 matching 9 bases. This receptor was taken from an adult with an advanced solid tumor such as melanoma, head and neck, liver or kidney cancer. Sequencing used CD4+ or CD8+ T cells sorted from blood, obtained in a trial of the OX40 agonist ivuxolimab. The CDR3 DNA follows: TGCGCCAGCAGCTTGGTGGGGACAGGGAAAGGTGAAAAACTGTTTTTT. This sequence encodes CASSLVGTGKGEKLFF.